This T cell receptor (beta chain) was sequenced for a study of glioma-infiltrating T cells after dendritic cell vaccination. Study-wide background: Dendritic cell vaccination trial patients had either newly diagnosed or recurrent glioblastoma.

Stated time point: after dendritic cell vaccination, including at tumor progression/relapse. PBMC were collected before vaccination, two weeks after the third vaccination, and at progression. Up to about 2 ug genomic DNA was used for TCRB CDR3 amplification. TCRdb's copy holds only in-frame clones and misses some; the assay was immunoSEQ multiplex PCR. The sample lists 70,000 to 100,000 clones, roughly four fifths occurring once. Here the sequenced sample was blood, taken after dendritic cell vaccination. This TCR derives from a human donor with glioblastoma.

CDR3 nucleotide sequence: TGCGCCAGCAGCTTGGATGTGACAGGGGAGAATGAGCAGTTCTTC. Translated, it gives CASSLDVTGENEQFF. This sequence joins TRBV5-1 and TRBJ2-1, with TRBD1 identical over 8 bases. This CDR3 region has 15 residues. CDR1 is SGHRS, CDR2 YFSETQ, per germline. V gave up 0 bases and J gave up 7 bases; unmatched junction bases: 6.